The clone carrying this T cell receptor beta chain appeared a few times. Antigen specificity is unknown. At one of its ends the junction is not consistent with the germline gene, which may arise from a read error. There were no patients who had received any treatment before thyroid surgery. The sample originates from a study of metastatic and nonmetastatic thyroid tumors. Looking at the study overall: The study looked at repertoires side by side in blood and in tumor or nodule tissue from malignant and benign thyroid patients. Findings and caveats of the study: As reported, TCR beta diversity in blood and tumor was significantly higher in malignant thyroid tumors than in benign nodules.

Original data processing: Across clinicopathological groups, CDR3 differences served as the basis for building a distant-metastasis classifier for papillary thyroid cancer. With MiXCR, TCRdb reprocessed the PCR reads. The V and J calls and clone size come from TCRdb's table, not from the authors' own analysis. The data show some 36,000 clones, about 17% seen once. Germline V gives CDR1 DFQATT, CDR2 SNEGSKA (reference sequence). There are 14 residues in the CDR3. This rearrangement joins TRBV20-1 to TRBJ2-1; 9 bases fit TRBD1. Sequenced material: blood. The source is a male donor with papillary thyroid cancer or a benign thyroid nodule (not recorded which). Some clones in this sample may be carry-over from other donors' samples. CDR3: CGARYGTGSYEQFF. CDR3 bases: TGCGGTGCTAGATATGGGACAGGGTCGTATGAGCAGTTCTTC.